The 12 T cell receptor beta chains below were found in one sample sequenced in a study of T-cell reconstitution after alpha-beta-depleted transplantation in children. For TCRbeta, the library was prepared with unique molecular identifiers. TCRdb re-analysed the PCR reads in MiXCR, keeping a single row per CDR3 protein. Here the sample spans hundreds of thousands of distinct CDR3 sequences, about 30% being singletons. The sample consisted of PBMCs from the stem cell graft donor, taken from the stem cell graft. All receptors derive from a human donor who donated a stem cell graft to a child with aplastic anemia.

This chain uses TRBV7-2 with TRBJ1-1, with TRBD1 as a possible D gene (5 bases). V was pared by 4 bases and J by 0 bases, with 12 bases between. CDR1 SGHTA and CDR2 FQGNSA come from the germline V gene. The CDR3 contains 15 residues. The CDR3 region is CASSSGGGLNTEAFF. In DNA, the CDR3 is TGTGCCAGCAGCTCCGGGGGTGGGTTGAACACTGAAGCTTTCTTT.

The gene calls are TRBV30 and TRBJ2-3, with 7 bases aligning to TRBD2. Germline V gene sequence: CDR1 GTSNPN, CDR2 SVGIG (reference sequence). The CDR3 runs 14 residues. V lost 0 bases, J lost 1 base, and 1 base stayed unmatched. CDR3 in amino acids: CAWSVTSGTDTQYF. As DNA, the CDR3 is TGTGCCTGGAGTGTAACTAGCGGCACAGATACGCAGTATTTT.

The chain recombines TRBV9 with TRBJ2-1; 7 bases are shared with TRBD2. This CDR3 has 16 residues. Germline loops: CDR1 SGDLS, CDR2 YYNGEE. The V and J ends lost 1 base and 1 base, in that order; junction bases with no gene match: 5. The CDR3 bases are TGTGCCAGCAGCGTACTAGCGGATCAATCCTACAATGAGCAGTTCTTC. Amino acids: CASSVLADQSYNEQFF.

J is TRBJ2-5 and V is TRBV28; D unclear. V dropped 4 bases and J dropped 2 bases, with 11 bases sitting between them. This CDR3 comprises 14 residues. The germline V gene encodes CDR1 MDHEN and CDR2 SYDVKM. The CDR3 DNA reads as TGTGCCAGCAGTTCCTACGGCCGACAAGAGACCCAGTACTTC. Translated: CASSSYGRQETQYF.

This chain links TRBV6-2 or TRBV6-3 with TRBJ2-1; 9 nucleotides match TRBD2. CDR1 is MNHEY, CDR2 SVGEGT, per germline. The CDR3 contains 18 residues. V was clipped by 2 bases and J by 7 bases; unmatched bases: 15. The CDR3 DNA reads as TGTGCCAGCAGTTACGGCCGGGGCGGGAGGGCCATGGGAAATGAGCAGTTCTTC. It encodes CASSYGRGGRAMGNEQFF.

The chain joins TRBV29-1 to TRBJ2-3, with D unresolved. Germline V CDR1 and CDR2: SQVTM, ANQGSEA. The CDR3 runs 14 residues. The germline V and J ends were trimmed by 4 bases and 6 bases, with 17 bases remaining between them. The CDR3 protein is CSVAPATRSDTQYF. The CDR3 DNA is TGCAGCGTTGCCCCAGCGACCCGCTCCGATACGCAGTATTTT.

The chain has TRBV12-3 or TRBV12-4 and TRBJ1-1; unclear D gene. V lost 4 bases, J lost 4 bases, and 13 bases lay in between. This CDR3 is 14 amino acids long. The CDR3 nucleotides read TGTGCCAGCAGTTCCGCGACGTGGGGCACTGAAGCTTTCTTT. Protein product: CASSSATWGTEAFF.

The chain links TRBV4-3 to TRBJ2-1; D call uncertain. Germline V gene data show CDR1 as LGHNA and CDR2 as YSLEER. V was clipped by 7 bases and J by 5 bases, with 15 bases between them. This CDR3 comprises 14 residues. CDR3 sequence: CASTFLGSDNEQFF. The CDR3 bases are TGCGCCAGCACCTTCCTAGGCAGCGACAATGAGCAGTTCTTC.

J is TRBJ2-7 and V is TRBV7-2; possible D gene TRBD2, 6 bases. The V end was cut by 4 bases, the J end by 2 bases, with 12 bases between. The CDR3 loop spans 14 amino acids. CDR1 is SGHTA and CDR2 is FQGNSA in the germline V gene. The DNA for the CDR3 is TGTGCCAGCAGCTCTCTAGCGACGGCCTACGAGCAGTACTTC. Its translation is CASSSLATAYEQYF.

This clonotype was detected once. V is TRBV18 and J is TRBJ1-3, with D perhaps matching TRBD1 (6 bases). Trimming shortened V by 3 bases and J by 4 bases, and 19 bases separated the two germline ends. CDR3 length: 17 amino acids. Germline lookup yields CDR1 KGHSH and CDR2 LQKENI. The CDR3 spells CASSPQQAQGLGNTIYF. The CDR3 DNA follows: TGTGCCAGCTCACCCCAACAAGCCCAGGGGCTCGGAAACACCATATATTTT. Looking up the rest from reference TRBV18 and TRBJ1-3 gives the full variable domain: NAGVMQNPRHLVRRRGQEARLRCSPMKGHSHVYWYRQLPEEGLKFMVYLQKENIIDESGMPKERFSAEFPKEGPSILRIQQVVRGDSAAYFCASSPQQAQGLGNTIYFGEGSWLTVV.

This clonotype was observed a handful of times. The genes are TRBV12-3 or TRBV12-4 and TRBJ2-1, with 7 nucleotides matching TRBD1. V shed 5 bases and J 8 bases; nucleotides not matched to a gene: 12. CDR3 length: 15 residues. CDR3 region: CASSDRQGRGYEQFF. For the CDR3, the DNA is TGTGCCAGCAGTGACCGACAGGGCCGAGGGTATGAGCAGTTCTTC.

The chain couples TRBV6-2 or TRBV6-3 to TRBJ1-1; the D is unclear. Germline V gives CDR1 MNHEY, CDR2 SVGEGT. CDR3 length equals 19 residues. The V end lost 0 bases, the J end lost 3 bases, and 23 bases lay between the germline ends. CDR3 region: CASSYSRRPTIRGDTEAFF. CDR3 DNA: TGTGCCAGCAGTTACTCCCGGAGGCCAACGATCAGAGGCGACACTGAAGCTTTCTTT.